This T cell receptor beta chain was obtained from a study of monozygotic twins with inflammatory bowel disease. Germline CDR1 reads SGHAT; CDR2 reads FQNNGV. CDR3 size: 15 residues. Study-wide points: Support was lacking for any single strong IBD-associated signal or clonotype. Among patients, repertoires may have gained variability from differing immunosuppressive treatments. Researchers report that IBD patients shared fewer clonotypes with others than healthy twins, especially amid disease activity.

About this clonotype itself: The antigen remains unidentified.

TCR libraries were prepared from 3,000 to 3,500 ng total RNA each. With the 5' RACE reads reprocessed, TCRdb shows one record per CDR3 protein and no DNA. The sample has about 160,000 distinct CDR3 sequences. The V gene is TRBV11-2, the J gene TRBJ1-2; TCRdb's assignment of TRBD1 cannot be checked, as there is no DNA. The specimen sequenced was blood. The clonotype originates from a human donor with ulcerative colitis or Crohn's disease, or a healthy co-twin of an affected twin (not recorded which). The chain's CDR3 is CASTLIRDTPYGYTF. The entire variable domain, with the rest obtained from reference TRBV11-2 and TRBJ1-2, is as follows: EAGVAQSPRYKIIEKRQSVAFWCNPISGHATLYWYQQILGQGPKLLIQFQNNGVVDDSQLPKDRFSAERLKGVDSTLKIQPAKLEDSAVYLCASTLIRDTPYGYTFGSGTRLTVV.